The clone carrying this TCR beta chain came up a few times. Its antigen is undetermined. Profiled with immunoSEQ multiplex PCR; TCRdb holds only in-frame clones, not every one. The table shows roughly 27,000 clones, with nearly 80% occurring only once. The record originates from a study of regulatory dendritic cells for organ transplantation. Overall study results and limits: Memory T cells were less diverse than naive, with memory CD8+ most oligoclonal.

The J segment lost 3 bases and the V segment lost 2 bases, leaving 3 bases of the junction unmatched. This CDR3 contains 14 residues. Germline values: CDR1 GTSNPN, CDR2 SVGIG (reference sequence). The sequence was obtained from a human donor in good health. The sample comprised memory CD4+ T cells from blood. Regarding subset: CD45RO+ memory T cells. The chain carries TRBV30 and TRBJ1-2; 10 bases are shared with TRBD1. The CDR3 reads CAWSKTGGDYGYTF. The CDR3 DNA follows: TGTGCCTGGAGTAAGACAGGGGGCGACTATGGCTACACCTTC.